This T cell receptor (beta chain) was recorded in a study of beta chain features in type 1 diabetes. What was sequenced were expressed TCRB transcripts, since all of the isolated RNA had been reverse transcribed. Clones were sequenced by immunoSEQ multiplex PCR, and TCRdb holds only the in-frame ones, with some missing. The repertoire holds about 230,000 clones, about a sixth seen once, with approximately 0.086% in the top ten. Study results and caveats: Fewer junction insertions and more nucleotide deletions appeared in type 1 diabetes patients. There was a moderate but significant shortening of TCRB CDR3s in all four CD4+ subsets of Type 1 diabetes patients.

This clone was counted only a few times. Its specificity is unknown. Trimming cost V 5 bases and J 3 bases; bases outside gene matches: 9. Per the germline V gene, CDR1 is SGHTA and CDR2 is FQGNSA. The CDR3 runs 15 residues. The source of this sequence is a man in his thirties or forties with type 1 diabetes. The sequenced sample consisted of naive CD4+ T cells from blood. The genes are TRBV7-2 and TRBJ2-7; 8 positions match TRBD1. The CDR3 loop is CASSPKIGQGYEQYF. The CDR3 DNA sequence: TGTGCCAGCAGCCCGAAAATCGGACAGGGCTACGAGCAGTACTTC.